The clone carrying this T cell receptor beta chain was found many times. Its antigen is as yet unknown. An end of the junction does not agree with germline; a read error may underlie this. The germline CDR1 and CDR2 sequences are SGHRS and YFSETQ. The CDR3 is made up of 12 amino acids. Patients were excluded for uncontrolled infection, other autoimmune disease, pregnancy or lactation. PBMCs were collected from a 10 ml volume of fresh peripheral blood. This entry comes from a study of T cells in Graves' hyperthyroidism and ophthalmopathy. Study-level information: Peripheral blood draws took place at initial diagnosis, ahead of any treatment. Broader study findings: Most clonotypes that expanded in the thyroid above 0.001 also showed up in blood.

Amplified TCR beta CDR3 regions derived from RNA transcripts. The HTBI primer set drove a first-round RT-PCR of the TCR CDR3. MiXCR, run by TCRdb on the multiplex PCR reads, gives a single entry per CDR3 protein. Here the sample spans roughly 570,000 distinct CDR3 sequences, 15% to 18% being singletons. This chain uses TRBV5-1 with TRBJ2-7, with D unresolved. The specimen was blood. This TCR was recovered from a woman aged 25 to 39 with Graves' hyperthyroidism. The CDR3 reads CASSLDNYEQYF. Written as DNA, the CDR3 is TGTGCCAGCAGCCTCGACAACTACGAGCAGTACTTC. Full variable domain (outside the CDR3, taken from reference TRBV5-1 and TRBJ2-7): KAGVTQTPRYLIKTRGQQVTLSCSPISGHRSVSWYQQTPGQGLQFLFEYFSETQRNKGNFPGRFSGRQFSNSRSEMNVSTLELGDSALYLCASSLDNYEQYFGPGTRLTVT.